This T cell receptor (beta chain) was recovered during a study of control samples from healthy donors and cancer patients. Repertoires were generated with immunoSEQ multiplex PCR, while TCRdb's copy carries only in-frame clones and drops some. The table shows roughly 220,000 clones, with about 93% occurring only once. Trimming shortened V by 2 bases and J by 4 bases, and 14 bases separated the two germline ends. The CDR3 sequence is 15 residues long. Germline V CDR1 and CDR2: SEHNR, FQNEAQ (reference sequence). The TCR was taken from a man in his fifties or sixties in good health. The sequenced sample was blood. The chain recombines TRBV7-9 with TRBJ1-1; D might be TRBD1 (5 bases). In nucleotides, the CDR3 is TGTGCCAGCAGCTTAAGGGGAGGGCAGGGCACTGAAGCTTTCTTT. Protein product: CASSLRGGQGTEAFF.